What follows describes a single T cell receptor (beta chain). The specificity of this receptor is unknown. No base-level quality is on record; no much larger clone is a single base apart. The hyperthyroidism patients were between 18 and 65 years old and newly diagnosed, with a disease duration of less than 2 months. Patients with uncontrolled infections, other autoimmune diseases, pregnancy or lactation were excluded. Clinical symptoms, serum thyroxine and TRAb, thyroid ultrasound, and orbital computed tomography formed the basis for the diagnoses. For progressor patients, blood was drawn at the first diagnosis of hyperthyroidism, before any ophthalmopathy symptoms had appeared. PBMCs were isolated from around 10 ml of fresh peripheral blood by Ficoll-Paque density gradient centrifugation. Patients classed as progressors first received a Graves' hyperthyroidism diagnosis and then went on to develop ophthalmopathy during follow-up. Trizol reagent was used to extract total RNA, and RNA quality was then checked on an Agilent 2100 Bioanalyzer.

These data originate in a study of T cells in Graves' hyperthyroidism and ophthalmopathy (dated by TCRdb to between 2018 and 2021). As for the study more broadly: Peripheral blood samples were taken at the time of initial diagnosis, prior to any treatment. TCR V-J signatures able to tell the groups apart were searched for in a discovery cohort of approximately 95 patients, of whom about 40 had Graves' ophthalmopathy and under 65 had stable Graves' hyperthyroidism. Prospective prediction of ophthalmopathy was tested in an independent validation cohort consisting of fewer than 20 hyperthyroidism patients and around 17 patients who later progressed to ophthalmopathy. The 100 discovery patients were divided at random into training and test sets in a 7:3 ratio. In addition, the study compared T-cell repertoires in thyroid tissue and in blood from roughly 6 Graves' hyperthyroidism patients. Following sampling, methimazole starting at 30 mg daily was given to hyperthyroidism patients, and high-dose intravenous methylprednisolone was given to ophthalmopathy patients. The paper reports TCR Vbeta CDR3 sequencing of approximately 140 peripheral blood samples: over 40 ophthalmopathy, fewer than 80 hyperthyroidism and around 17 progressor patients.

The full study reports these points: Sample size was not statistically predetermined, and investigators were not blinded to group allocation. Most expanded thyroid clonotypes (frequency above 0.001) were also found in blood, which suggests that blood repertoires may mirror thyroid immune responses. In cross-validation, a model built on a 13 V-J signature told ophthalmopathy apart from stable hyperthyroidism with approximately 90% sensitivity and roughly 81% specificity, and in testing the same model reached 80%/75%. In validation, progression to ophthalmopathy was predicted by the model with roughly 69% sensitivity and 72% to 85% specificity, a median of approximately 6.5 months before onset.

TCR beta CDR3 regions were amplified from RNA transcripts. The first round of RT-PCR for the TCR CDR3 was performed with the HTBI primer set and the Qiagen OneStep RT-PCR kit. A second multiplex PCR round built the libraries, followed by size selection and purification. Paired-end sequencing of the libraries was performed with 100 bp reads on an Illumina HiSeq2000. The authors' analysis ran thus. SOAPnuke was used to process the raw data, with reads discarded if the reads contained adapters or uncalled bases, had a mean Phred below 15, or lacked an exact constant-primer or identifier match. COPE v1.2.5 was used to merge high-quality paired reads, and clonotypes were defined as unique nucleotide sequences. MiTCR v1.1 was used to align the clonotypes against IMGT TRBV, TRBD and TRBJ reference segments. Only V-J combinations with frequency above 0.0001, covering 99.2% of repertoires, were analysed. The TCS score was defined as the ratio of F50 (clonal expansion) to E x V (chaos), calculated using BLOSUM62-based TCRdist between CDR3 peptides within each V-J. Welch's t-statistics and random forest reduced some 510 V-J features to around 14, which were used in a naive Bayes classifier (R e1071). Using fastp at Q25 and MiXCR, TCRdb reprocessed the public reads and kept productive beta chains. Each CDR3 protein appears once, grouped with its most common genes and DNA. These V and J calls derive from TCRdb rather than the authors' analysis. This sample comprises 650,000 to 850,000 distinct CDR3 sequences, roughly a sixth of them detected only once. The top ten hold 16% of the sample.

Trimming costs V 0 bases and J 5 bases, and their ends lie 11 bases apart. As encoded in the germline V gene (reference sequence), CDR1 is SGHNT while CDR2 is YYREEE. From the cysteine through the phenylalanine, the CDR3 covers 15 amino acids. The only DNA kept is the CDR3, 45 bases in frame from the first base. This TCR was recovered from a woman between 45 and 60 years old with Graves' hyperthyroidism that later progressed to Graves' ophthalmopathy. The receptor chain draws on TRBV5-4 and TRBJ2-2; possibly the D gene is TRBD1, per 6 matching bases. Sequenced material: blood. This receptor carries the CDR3 CASSLAWQGTGELFF. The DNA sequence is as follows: TGTGCCAGCAGCTTGGCCTGGCAGGGGACCGGGGAGCTGTTTTTT.